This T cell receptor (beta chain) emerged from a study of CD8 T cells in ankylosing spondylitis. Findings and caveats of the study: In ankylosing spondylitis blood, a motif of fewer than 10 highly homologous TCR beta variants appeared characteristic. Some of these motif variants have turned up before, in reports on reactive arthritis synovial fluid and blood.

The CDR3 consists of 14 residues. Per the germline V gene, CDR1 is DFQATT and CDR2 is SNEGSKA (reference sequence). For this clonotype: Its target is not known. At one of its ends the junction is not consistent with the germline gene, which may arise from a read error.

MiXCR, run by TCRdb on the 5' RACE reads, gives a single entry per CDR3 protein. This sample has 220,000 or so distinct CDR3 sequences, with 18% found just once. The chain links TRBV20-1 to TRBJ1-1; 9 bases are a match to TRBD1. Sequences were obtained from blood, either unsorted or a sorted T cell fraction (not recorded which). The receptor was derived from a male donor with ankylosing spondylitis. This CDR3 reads CSVRSGTGHSEAFF. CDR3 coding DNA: TGCAGTGTTAGATCCGGGACAGGGCACTCTGAAGCTTTCTTT.